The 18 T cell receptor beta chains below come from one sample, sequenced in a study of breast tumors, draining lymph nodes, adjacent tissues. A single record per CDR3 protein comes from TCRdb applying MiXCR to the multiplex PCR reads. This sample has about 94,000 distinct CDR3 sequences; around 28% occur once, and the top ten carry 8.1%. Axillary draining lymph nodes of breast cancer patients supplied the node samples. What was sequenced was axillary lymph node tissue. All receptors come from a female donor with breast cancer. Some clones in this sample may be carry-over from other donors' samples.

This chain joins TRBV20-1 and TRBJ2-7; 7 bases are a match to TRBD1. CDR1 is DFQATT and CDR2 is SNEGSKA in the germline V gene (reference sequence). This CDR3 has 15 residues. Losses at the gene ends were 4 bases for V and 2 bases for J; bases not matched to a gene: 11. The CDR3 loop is CSAKPPGGATYEQYF. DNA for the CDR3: TGCAGTGCTAAGCCCCCAGGGGGAGCAACCTACGAGCAGTACTTC.

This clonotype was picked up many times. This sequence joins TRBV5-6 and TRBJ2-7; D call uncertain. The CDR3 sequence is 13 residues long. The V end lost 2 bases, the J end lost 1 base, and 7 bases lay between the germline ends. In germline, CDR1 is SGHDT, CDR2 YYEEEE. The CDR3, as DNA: TGTGCCAGCAGCTTACAGCTATCCTACGAGCAGTACTTC. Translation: CASSLQLSYEQYF.

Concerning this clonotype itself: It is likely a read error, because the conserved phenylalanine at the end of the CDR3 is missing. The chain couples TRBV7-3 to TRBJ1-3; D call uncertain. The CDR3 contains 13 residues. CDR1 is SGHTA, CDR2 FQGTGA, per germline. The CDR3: CASSSVVGSTIYS. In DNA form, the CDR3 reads TGCGCCAGCAGCTCCGTAGTAGGAAGCACCATATATTCT.

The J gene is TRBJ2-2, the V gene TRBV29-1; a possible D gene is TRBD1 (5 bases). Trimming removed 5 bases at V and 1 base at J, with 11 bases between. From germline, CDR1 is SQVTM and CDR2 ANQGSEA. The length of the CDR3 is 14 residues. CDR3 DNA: TGCAGCGTTAAGGGGTTGGAGAACACCGGGGAGCTGTTTTTT. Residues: CSVKGLENTGELFF.

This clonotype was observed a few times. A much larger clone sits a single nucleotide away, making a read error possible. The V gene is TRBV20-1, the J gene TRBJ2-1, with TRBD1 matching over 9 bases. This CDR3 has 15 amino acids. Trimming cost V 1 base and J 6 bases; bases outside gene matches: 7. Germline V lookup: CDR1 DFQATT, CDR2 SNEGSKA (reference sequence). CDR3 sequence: CSARAPGTGSNEQFF. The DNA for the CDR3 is TGCAGTGCTAGAGCACCCGGGACAGGGTCCAATGAGCAGTTCTTC.

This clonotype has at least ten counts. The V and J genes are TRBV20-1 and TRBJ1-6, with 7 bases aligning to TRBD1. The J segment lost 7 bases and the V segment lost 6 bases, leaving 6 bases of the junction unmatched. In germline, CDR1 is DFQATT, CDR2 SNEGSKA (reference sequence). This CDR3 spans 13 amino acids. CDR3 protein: CSALGTENSPLHF. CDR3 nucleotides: TGCAGTGCCCTGGGGACAGAAAATTCACCCCTCCACTTT.

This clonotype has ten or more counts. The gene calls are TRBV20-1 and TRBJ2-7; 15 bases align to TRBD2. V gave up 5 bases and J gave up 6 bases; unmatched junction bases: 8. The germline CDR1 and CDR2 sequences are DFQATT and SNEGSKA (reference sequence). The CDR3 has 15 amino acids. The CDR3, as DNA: TGCAGTGCTCCACGCCTGGGACTAGCGGGGGGCGAGCAGTACTTC. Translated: CSAPRLGLAGGEQYF.

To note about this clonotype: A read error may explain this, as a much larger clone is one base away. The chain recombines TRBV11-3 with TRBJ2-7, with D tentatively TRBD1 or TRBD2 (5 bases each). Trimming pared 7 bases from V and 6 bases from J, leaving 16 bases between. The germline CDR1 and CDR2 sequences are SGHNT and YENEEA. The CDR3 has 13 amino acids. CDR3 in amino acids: CASTRTGASEQYF. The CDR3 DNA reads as TGTGCCAGCACTCGGACCGGGGCCTCCGAGCAGTACTTC.

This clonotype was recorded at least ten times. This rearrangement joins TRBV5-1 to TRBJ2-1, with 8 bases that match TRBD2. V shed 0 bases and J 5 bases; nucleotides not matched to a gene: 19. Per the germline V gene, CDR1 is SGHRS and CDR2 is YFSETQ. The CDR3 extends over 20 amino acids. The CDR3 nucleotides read TGCGCCAGCAGCTTGGCCTCGAGCGGGAGCCACCTCAAGGCCGACAATGAGCAGTTCTTC. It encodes CASSLASSGSHLKADNEQFF.

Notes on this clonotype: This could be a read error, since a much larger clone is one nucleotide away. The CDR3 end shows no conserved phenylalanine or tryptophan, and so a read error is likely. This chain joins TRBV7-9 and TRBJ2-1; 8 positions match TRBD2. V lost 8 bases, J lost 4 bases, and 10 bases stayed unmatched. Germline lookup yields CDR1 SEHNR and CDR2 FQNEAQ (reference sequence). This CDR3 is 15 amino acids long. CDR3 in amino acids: CASETAGDGYNEQFL. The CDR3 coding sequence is TGTGCCAGCGAGACAGCGGGAGATGGTTACAATGAGCAGTTCCTC.

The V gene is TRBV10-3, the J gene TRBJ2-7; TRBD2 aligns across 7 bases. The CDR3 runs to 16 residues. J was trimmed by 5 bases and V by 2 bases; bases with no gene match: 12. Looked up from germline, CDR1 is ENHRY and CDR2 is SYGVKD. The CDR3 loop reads CAISEEAGVHPHEQYF. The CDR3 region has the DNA TGTGCCATCAGTGAGGAGGCGGGAGTACATCCCCACGAGCAGTACTTC.

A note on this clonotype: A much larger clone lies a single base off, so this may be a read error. In DNA form, the CDR3 reads TGTGCCAGCAGGCCTTGGGGGGGGGGGGGGCCAGATACGCAGTATTTT. Translated: CASRPWGGGGPDTQYF. The J gene is TRBJ2-3, the V gene TRBV7-2, with D perhaps matching TRBD2 (7 bases). V was clipped by 6 bases and J by 4 bases, with 20 bases between them. The CDR3 runs 16 residues. In germline, CDR1 is SGHTA, CDR2 FQGNSA.

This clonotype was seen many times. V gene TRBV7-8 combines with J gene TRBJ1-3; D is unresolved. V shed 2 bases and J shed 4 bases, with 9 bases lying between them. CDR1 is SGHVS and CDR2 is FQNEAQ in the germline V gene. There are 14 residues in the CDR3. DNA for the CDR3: TGTGCCAGCAGCTTATGGGATCGAGGAAACACCATATATTTT. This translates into CASSLWDRGNTIYF.

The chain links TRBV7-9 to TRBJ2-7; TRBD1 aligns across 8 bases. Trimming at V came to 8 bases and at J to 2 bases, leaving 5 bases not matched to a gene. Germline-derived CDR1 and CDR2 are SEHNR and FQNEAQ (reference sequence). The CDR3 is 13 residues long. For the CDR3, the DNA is TGTGCCAGCTTAGGACAGGGTCCCTACGAGCAGTACTTC. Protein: CASLGQGPYEQYF.

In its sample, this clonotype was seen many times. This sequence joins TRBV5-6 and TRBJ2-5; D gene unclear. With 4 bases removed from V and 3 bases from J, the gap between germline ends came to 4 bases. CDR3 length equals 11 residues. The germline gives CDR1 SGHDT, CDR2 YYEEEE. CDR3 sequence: CASSTKETQYF. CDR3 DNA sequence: TGTGCCAGCAGCACGAAAGAGACCCAGTACTTC. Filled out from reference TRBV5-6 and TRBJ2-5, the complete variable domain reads DAGVTQSPTHLIKTRGQQVTLRCSPKSGHDTVSWYQQALGQGPQFIFQYYEEEERQRGNFPDRFSGHQFPNYSSELNVNALLLGDSALYLCASSTKETQYFGPGTRLLVL.

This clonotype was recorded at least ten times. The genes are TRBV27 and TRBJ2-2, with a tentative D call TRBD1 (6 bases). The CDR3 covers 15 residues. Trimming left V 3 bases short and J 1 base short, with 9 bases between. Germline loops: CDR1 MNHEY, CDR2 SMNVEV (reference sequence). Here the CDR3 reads CASSFRTENTGELFF. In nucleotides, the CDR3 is TGTGCCAGCAGTTTCCGGACAGAGAACACCGGGGAGCTGTTTTTT.

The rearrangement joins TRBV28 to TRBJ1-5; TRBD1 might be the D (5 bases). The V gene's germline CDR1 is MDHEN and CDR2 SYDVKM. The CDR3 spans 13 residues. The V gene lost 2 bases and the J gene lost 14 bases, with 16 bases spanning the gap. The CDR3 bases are TGTGCCAGCAGTTTAATAGCAGGGCACCACGAGCATTTT. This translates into CASSLIAGHHEHF.

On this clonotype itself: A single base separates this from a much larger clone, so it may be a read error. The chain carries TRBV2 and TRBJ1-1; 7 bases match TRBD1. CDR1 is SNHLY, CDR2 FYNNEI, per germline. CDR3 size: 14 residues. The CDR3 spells CASSPDRSNTGAFF. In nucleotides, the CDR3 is TGTGCCAGCAGCCCGGACAGGTCGAACACTGGAGCTTTCTTT.